This T cell receptor beta chain is from a study of blood T cell repertoires in COVID-19. As for the study in general: Samples of COVID-19 (acute and convalescent) were obtained from the United States, Italy and Spain. Sources were T cells, B-cell-depleted T cells, or PBMCs; the material itself was cDNA or gDNA.

Seattle patients were enrolled while actively infected and followed longitudinally. V shed 5 bases and J shed 0 bases, with 9 bases lying between them. The CDR3 extends over 14 amino acids. Germline CDR1 MDHEN, CDR2 SYDVKM. The protocol was immunoSEQ multiplex PCR, while the TCRdb copy is restricted to in-frame clones and leaves out a portion. The table includes 330,000 or so clones, around 90% detected once. This chain joins TRBV28 and TRBJ2-3; TRBD2 might be the D (5 bases). Material: peripheral blood. This clonotype originated in a man aged 30-40 years with COVID-19, enrolled during active disease. The CDR3 protein is CASSEGGSTDTQYF. CDR3 DNA: TGTGCCAGCAGTGAGGGCGGAAGCACAGATACGCAGTATTTT.